This is a list of T cell receptor beta chains from one sample in a study of blood T cell repertoires in COVID-19. TCRdb's table, derived via immunoSEQ multiplex PCR, lists solely in-frame clones and lacks some. The sample has under 130,000 clones, around 83% seen once. The source material was peripheral blood. The receptors come from a woman at least 80 years old with acute or convalescent COVID-19. Both conserved end residues are part of each CDR3. D genes are given only for firm matches. Size tells how often a clone was seen (once, few, many) or the class of an expanded clone, and some rows leave it out.

j_call	d_call	clone_size	v_call	cdr3_nt	cdr3_aa
TRBJ1-1	.	.	TRBV6-5	TGTGCCAGCAGGAGCCCTCAGGAGAACACTGAAGCTTTCTTT	CASRSPQENTEAFF
TRBJ2-5	TRBD2	few	TRBV7-2	TGTGCCAGCAGCTGGGGACTAGCGAAGACCCAGTACTTC	CASSWGLAKTQYF
TRBJ2-2	TRBD1	.	TRBV7-8	TGTGCCAGCAGCTTAAGGATAGGGGGCTCCACACCGGGGGAGCTGTTTTTT	CASSLRIGGSTPGELFF
TRBJ1-1	.	.	TRBV3-1/TRBV3-2	TGTGCCAGCAGCCAAGATTGGGAGGGGAGAGGAGCTTTCTTT	CASSQDWEGRGAFF
TRBJ2-3	TRBD2	.	TRBV10-3	TGTGCCATCAGCCCCGCTGGAGCGGGAAGCACAGATACGCAGTATTTT	CAISPAGAGSTDTQYF
TRBJ2-5	.	.	TRBV6-5	TGTGCCAGCAGTACCGGTGACAGCCAAGAGACCCAGTACTTC	CASSTGDSQETQYF
TRBJ2-2	TRBD1	.	TRBV18	TGTGCCAGCTCTATAAACCGGGACAGAGACACCGGGGAGCTGTTTTTT	CASSINRDRDTGELFF
TRBJ2-4	TRBD1	few	TRBV28	TGTGCCAGCAGTTTACCAGACAGGGGGAAAAACATTCAGTACTTC	CASSLPDRGKNIQYF
TRBJ2-7	TRBD1	.	TRBV7-9	TGTGCCAGCAGCTTGACAGCTGGACAGGGGGGGCCTCCCGAGCAGTACTTC	CASSLTAGQGGPPEQYF
TRBJ2-3	TRBD2	.	TRBV11-3	TGTGCCAGCAGCTCGGGGGGGAGTCTACCAGATACGCAGTATTTT	CASSSGGSLPDTQYF
TRBJ2-5	TRBD1	.	TRBV4-1	TGCGCCAGCAGCCAAGATAAAGGACAGGGTAGAGAGACCCAGTACTTC	CASSQDKGQGRETQYF
TRBJ2-1	.	.	TRBV6-5	TGTGCCAGCAGTTACTGGGGGGGGGCCAACCACAATGAGCAGTTCTTC	CASSYWGGANHNEQFF
TRBJ2-1	TRBD2	.	TRBV29-1	TGCAGCGCCGGGGGGAGCCCTGAGCAGTTCTTC	CSAGGSPEQFF
TRBJ1-2	.	few	TRBV29-1	TGCAGCGTCGAGCAGGGTTCGGGCTATGGCTACACCTTC	CSVEQGSGYGYTF
TRBJ1-2	.	.	TRBV20-1	TGCAGTGCCCGAGGAAGCTATGGCTACACCTTC	CSARGSYGYTF
TRBJ1-5	.	.	TRBV5-5	TGTGCCAGCAGCTTGGCGGGGAATCAGCCCCAGCATTTT	CASSLAGNQPQHF
TRBJ1-2	TRBD1	.	TRBV9	TGTGCCAGCAGCGCCGGGACAGCCTATGGCTACACCTTC	CASSAGTAYGYTF
TRBJ1-2	TRBD1	.	TRBV19	TGTGCCAGTAGTATTCTAGGGACAGGGGTCCCTGGCTACACCTTC	CASSILGTGVPGYTF
TRBJ2-2	.	once	TRBV30	TGTGCCTGGAGTCTACAGGGAGGGGAGCTGTTTTTT	CAWSLQGGELFF
TRBJ1-6	TRBD1	.	TRBV5-1	TGCGCCAGCAGCTTGGACAGGGGCGACTCACCCCTCCACTTT	CASSLDRGDSPLHF
TRBJ1-2	.	.	TRBV27	TGTGCCAGCAGTTTCACCCTTCCCGGCTATGGCTACACCTTC	CASSFTLPGYGYTF
TRBJ2-7	.	once	TRBV10-2	TGCGCCAGCAGCGGATACCAAGGGCGGGTTAATACCTACGAGCAGTACTTC	CASSGYQGRVNTYEQYF
TRBJ2-1	.	.	TRBV5-8	TGTGCCAGCAGCTTGGGGCAGTCCGTCTACAATGAGCAGTTCTTC	CASSLGQSVYNEQFF
TRBJ2-7	TRBD1	.	TRBV4-2	TGTGCCAGCAGCCAAGTCGGGACAGGACTATACGAGCAGTACTTC	CASSQVGTGLYEQYF
TRBJ2-7	TRBD1	few	TRBV6-5	TGTGCCAGCATCATGGGGCAAGGGGGCAGCTACGAGCAGTACTTC	CASIMGQGGSYEQYF
TRBJ2-7	.	.	TRBV3-1/TRBV3-2	TGTGCCAGCAGCCCAGACGGCGGTCACGAGCAGTACTTC	CASSPDGGHEQYF
TRBJ1-5	TRBD1	.	TRBV19	TGTGCCAGTAGCGCAGGGGGTTTCAATCAGCCCCAGCATTTT	CASSAGGFNQPQHF
TRBJ2-2	.	.	TRBV19	TGTGCCAGTAGGGGGACTCCACAGGTCGGGGAGCTGTTTTTT	CASRGTPQVGELFF
TRBJ2-5	.	.	TRBV12-3/TRBV12-4	TGTGCCAGCAGTGGCCGGCGGGAGACCCAGTACTTC	CASSGRRETQYF
TRBJ1-5	TRBD1	.	TRBV20-1	TGCAGTGCTAGTAAGAGACAGGGAGGAGGACAGCCCCAGCATTTT	CSASKRQGGGQPQHF
TRBJ2-7	TRBD2	few	TRBV18	TGTGCCAGCTCACCGGGACTAGCGGGGAACTACGAGCAGTACTTC	CASSPGLAGNYEQYF
TRBJ1-6	.	.	TRBV19	TGTGCCAGTAGTACTGGACAGCTAAATTCACCCCTCCACTTT	CASSTGQLNSPLHF
TRBJ2-7	.	.	TRBV2	TGTGCCAGCAGGCGGACCTACGAGCAGTACTTC	CASRRTYEQYF
TRBJ2-1	.	.	TRBV13	TGTGCCAGCACCCAGAGGGTTCCCTATACCTACAATGAGCAGTTCTTC	CASTQRVPYTYNEQFF
TRBJ1-1	TRBD1	.	TRBV5-5	TGTGCCAGCAGCCTCGGGGACAGGGGGTTGGACACTGAAGCTTTCTTT	CASSLGDRGLDTEAFF
TRBJ1-1	TRBD1	.	TRBV11-3	TGTGCCAGCAGCTTATTTAGGGACAGTGGGACTGAAGCTTTCTTT	CASSLFRDSGTEAFF
TRBJ1-6	TRBD1	.	TRBV7-8	TGTGCCAGCAGCTTATCCCCCGGGGGACAGGCTTATTCACCCCTCCACTTT	CASSLSPGGQAYSPLHF
TRBJ1-3	TRBD1	.	TRBV5-5	TGTGCCAGCAGCCCGGGACAGTTTTACTCTGGAAACACCATATATTTT	CASSPGQFYSGNTIYF
TRBJ1-1	.	few	TRBV27	TGTGCCAGCAGTCAGCTTAACGGGAGGGACACTGAAGCTTTCTTT	CASSQLNGRDTEAFF
TRBJ2-5	TRBD2	.	TRBV29-1	TGCAGCGGGACTAGTCTAGAGACCCAGTACTTC	CSGTSLETQYF
TRBJ2-3	.	.	TRBV12-5	TGTGCTAGTGGGGAACTAGGAGGGGATACGCAGTATTTT	CASGELGGDTQYF
TRBJ2-5	TRBD2	.	TRBV18	TGTGCCAGCTCACCAAGAGCGGGAGAGTCCACGGAGTACTTC	CASSPRAGESTEYF
TRBJ2-3	TRBD2	.	TRBV18	TGTGCCAGCTCACCAAGCGGGGGCAGCACAGATACGCAGTATTTT	CASSPSGGSTDTQYF
TRBJ2-2	.	.	TRBV4-3	TGCGCCAGCAGCCGGCCCGACGGGGGAAGCACCGGGGAGCTGTTTTTT	CASSRPDGGSTGELFF
TRBJ1-6	.	.	TRBV30	TGTGCCTGGAGTGGTGGGACTGTTGGTTCACCCCTCCACTTT	CAWSGGTVGSPLHF
TRBJ1-1	TRBD1	.	TRBV28	TGTGCCAGCTTGACAGGGGAGAGGACTGAAGCTTTCTTT	CASLTGERTEAFF
TRBJ1-4	.	.	TRBV4-3	TGCGCCAGCAGCCAAGGGTACGGGGCAACTAATGAAAAACTGTTTTTT	CASSQGYGATNEKLFF
TRBJ2-3	.	.	TRBV29-1	TGCAGCGTCCAAAGGATAGGGGGGGCCACAGATACGCAGTATTTT	CSVQRIGGATDTQYF
TRBJ2-7	TRBD2	.	TRBV7-9	TGTGCCAGCAGCTTAGGGCTAGCGGGAGGGTCCAAGAACGAGCAGTACTTC	CASSLGLAGGSKNEQYF
TRBJ2-1	.	.	TRBV6-6	TGTGCCAGCAGTTACGAGGCTCAGAGGAATGAGCAGTTCTTC	CASSYEAQRNEQFF
TRBJ1-3	.	.	TRBV19	TGTGCCAGTAGTATATTGACACTTCGCTCTGGAAACACCATATATTTT	CASSILTLRSGNTIYF
TRBJ1-1	.	.	TRBV12-3/TRBV12-4	TGTGCCAGCAGTTTCGGCGGGAACACTGAAGCTTTCTTT	CASSFGGNTEAFF